The sequence of this TCR beta chain was determined in a study of human T cells and chemical hapten exposure listed by TCRdb under 2021. Regarding the complete study: For sensitization, 2% DPC in acetone was applied to a roughly 2 cm by roughly 2 cm area of upper inner arm skin. Throughout the study period of 20 to 25 weeks, patients also received therapeutic DPC doses to the scalp every week. Patch testing was performed on the upper back with Finn chambers containing 0.01% DPC, and the patch tests were scored after 6 days according to International Contact Dermatitis Research Group standards. The mostly female patient cohort included alopecia areata with under or over 50% scalp involvement, alopecia totalis and alopecia universalis. Libraries were combined into a pool for sequencing, and differences in TCR yield between samples came mainly from small differences in library volumes within the pool. In alopecia patients, the study followed how the peripheral blood TCR repertoire changed in vivo over primary and secondary sensitization to diphenylcyclopropenone (DPC), a hapten. Patient blood was sampled pre-sensitization (week 0) and at 2, 6 and about 24 weeks after DPC sensitization. Blood for TCR sequencing was provided by twenty-nine alopecia patients at one to four time points (pre-sensitization, 2, 6 and 24 weeks). On the study overall, not on this receptor specifically: The number of PT1 expanded TCRs positively correlated with patch test score, significant at thresholds 8, 16 and 32 but not 4. Alopecia, a presumed autoimmune disease, was present in all patients, so the immune response of the patients might differ from that of healthy individuals. The number of TCRs above 1 in 1000 frequency did not change with DPC sensitization; there was no evidence of global repertoire structure alterations. Compared with pre-sensitization or healthy control sets, expanded TCRs formed significantly more large CDR3 similarity clusters, which is consistent with antigen-driven responses. Repeated subsampling changed both the strength of the expansion versus patch-test correlation and the threshold at which that correlation became significant.

What this sample's time point label stands for: patch test 1, 2 weeks after DPC sensitization. The treatment or condition tag for this specimen amounts to: therapeutic diphenylcyclopropenone sensitization with weekly scalp DPC. At each patch-test visit, blood was drawn before the patch test was applied. Eligible patients were aged 18 to 70, diagnosed with alopecia, deemed suitable for DPC therapy, and excluded if pregnant. Total RNA was extracted from unfractionated whole blood that had been collected in Tempus Blood RNA tubes. Library construction relied on RACE. Sequencing relied on a NextSeq 500. During library preparation, unique molecular identifiers were attached to individual cDNA molecules so that TCRs could be counted quantitatively and reproducibly. Both TCR alpha and TCR beta chains were sequenced from each blood RNA sample. On the study's bioinformatics: A median of around 96,000 TCRs per sample was observed, with a range of about 20,000 to 690,600. V, J and CDR3 annotation of the TCR reads was carried out using the Decombinator software suite. To make PS versus PT1 abundance plots, every sample was subsampled to the same number of TCRs (28,000). Expanded TCRs were defined as absent before sensitization and observed at least eight times at the 2-week time point. The raw public data were reprocessed by TCRdb itself: fastp quality trimming at Q25, MiXCR clonotype calling, in-frame beta chains only. Identical CDR3 protein sequences are pooled into one entry, listed with their most common genes and DNA. TCRdb's processing, not the authors', yielded these V and J calls. For this sample there are about 74,000 distinct CDR3 sequences; approximately 29% appear just once. Roughly 9.8% of the sample rests with the top ten.

Turning to this clonotype: What antigen it recognizes has not been identified. Base-call qualities are not available, and no considerably larger clone is one nucleotide away.

The sequence derives from a man aged 40-49 years with alopecia areata. Some clones in this sample may be carry-over from other donors' samples. Sequencing used whole blood, obtained in connection with sensitization to the hapten diphenylcyclopropenone (DPC).

CDR3 reads: CASRGLAGSEQYF. At the DNA level, the sequence is TGTGCCAGCAGGGGACTAGCGGGATCGGAGCAGTACTTC. In this chain, TRBV27 is recombined with TRBJ2-7; 13 bases in the junction line up with TRBD2. Ends trimmed: V by 6 bases, J by 7 bases; bases unmatched to a gene: 3. The CDR3 starts with the cysteine, ends with the phenylalanine, and has 13 residues. The retained sequence is limited to the CDR3, 39 bases, with the frame set at the first base. CDR1 and CDR2 were assigned from the germline V gene (reference sequence) as MNHEY and SMNVEV.